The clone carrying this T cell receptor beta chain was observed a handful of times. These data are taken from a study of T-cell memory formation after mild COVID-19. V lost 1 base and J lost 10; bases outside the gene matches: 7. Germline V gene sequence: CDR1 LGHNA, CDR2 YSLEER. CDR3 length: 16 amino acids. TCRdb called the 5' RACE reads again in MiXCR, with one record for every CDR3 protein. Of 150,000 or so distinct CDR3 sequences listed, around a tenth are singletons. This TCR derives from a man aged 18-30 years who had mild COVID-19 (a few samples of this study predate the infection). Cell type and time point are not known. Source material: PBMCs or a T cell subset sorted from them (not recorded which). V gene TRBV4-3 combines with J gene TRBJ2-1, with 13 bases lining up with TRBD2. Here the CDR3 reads CASSQVKETSGGEQFF. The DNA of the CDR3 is TGCGCCAGCAGCCAAGTTAAGGAGACTAGCGGGGGGGAGCAGTTCTTC.